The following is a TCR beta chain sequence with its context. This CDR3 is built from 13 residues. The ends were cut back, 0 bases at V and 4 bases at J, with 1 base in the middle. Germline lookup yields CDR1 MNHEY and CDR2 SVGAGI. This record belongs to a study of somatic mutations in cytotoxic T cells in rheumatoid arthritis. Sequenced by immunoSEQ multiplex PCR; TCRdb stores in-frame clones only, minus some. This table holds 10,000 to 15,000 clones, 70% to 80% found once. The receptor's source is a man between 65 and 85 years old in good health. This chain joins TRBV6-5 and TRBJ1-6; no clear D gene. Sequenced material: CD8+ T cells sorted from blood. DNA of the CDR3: TGTGCCAGCAGTTACTCTTATAATTCACCCCTCCACTTT. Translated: CASSYSYNSPLHF.